This is a list of T cell receptor beta chains from one sample in a study of T cell clonotyping in hematopoietic cell transplantation. This table comes from immunoSEQ multiplex PCR, and its TCRdb copy is limited to in-frame clones, with some not included. The profile shows around 7,300 clones, 95% to 99% of them singletons. The sample here was PBMCs, taken 30 days after allogeneic stem cell transplant. All receptors come from a male patient between 55 and 70 years old who had an allogeneic stem cell transplant from a related donor, so the T cells may come from the graft donor. Some clones in this sample may be carry-over from other donors' samples. Both conserved end residues are part of each CDR3. The order of the fields is V gene, J gene, CDR3 length, clone size, D gene, CDR3 DNA, CDR3 protein. The D gene is left open where the match is weak. Where a row states a size, it is once, few, many or the class of an expanded clone; other rows omit it.

TRBV25-1	TRBJ2-7	12	-	TRBD1	TGTGCCAGCAGCGAAACAGGGGCCGAGCAGTACTTC	CASSETGAEQYF
TRBV6-5	TRBJ1-1	14	-	TRBD1	TGTGCCAGCAGCTTAAACAGGGGTGGGACTGAAGCTTTCTTT	CASSLNRGGTEAFF
TRBV4-3	TRBJ2-5	15	-	-	TGCGCCAGCAGCCCAAGTATGGGCAGCGAAGAGACCCAGTACTTC	CASSPSMGSEETQYF
TRBV6-6	TRBJ1-5	15	-	-	TGTGCCACCACCTTGGAGCCGGCTAGCAATCAGCCCCAGCATTTT	CATTLEPASNQPQHF
TRBV7-2	TRBJ2-5	15	-	-	TGTGCCAGCAGCTTAGGGGCGGGGGCGAGGGAGACCCAGTACTTC	CASSLGAGARETQYF
TRBV4-3	TRBJ1-1	15	-	-	TGCGCCAGCAGCCGGAGGGACACTAGAGGCACTGAAGCTTTCTTT	CASSRRDTRGTEAFF
TRBV2	TRBJ2-2	12	-	-	TGTGCCAGCCGGGGGAACACCGGGGAGCTGTTTTTT	CASRGNTGELFF
TRBV19	TRBJ1-1	12	-	-	TGTGCCAGTAGATGGGGTAACACTGAAGCTTTCTTT	CASRWGNTEAFF
TRBV29-1	TRBJ2-3	17	-	TRBD2	TGCAGCGTCCGCCGGAAGGCTAGCGGGGGATTCACAGATACGCAGTATTTT	CSVRRKASGGFTDTQYF
TRBV5-3	TRBJ1-5	16	-	TRBD1	TGTGCCAGAAGCTTAAGGTTCCGGGACAGAAATCAGCCCCAGCATTTT	CARSLRFRDRNQPQHF
TRBV28	TRBJ2-7	13	-	-	TGTGCCAGCAGTTTATCATCAGGGAACGAGCAGTACTTC	CASSLSSGNEQYF
TRBV5-6	TRBJ2-3	15	-	TRBD1	TGTGCCAGCAGCTTAGGACAGGCACATTCAGATACGCAGTATTTT	CASSLGQAHSDTQYF
TRBV29-1	TRBJ2-3	10	-	-	TGCAGCGTTGAACCCAATACGCAGTATTTT	CSVEPNTQYF
TRBV5-8	TRBJ2-5	13	-	-	TGTGCCAGCTCGACCGGGACCCAAGAGACCCAGTACTTC	CASSTGTQETQYF
TRBV9	TRBJ1-2	14	-	-	TGTGCCAGCAGCGTAGATACAACAGACTATGGCTACACCTTC	CASSVDTTDYGYTF
TRBV5-1	TRBJ2-3	15	-	TRBD1	TGCGCCAGCAGCCGGGACAGGGCGACCACAGATACGCAGTATTTT	CASSRDRATTDTQYF
TRBV2	TRBJ1-5	14	-	-	TGTGCCAGCATCCACAGCCGCCTCGATCAGCCCCAGCATTTT	CASIHSRLDQPQHF
TRBV6-1	TRBJ2-7	12	-	TRBD1	TGTGCCAGCCTTGGGACAGGCTACGAGCAGTACTTC	CASLGTGYEQYF
TRBV6-1	TRBJ2-7	14	-	-	TGTGCCACATGCCCACAGGTGAACTCCTACGAGCAGTACTTC	CATCPQVNSYEQYF
TRBV11-3	TRBJ1-2	14	-	-	TGTGCCAGCAGCTTAAATCACCAGGAATATGGCTACACCTTC	CASSLNHQEYGYTF
TRBV7-4	TRBJ2-7	14	once	-	TGTGCCAGCAGCCTTACAGGGAAAGGCTACGAGCAGTACTTC	CASSLTGKGYEQYF
TRBV7-9	TRBJ1-3	14	once	-	TGTGCCAGCAGGATATACCCCTCTGGAAACACCATATATTTT	CASRIYPSGNTIYF
TRBV6-5	TRBJ2-5	16	-	-	TGTGCCAGCAGTTACTCGGGGGGCCGGGGAAAAGAGACCCAGTACTTC	CASSYSGGRGKETQYF
TRBV7-9	TRBJ1-3	14	-	-	TGTGCCAGCATCCGGGGGCGAACTGGAAACACCATATATTTT	CASIRGRTGNTIYF
TRBV4-1	TRBJ1-5	18	-	TRBD1	TGCGCCAGCAGCCAAGTATTAGGGGCAGGGGGATCCAATCAGCCCCAGCATTTT	CASSQVLGAGGSNQPQHF
TRBV5-1	TRBJ1-6	14	-	-	TGCGCCAGCAGTTCTGACAGTGATAATTCACCCCTCCACTTT	CASSSDSDNSPLHF
TRBV5-1	TRBJ2-7	15	-	-	TGCGCCAGCAGGGACAGTACCGGAGCCTCCTACGAGCAGTACTTC	CASRDSTGASYEQYF
TRBV28	TRBJ1-1	13	-	-	TGTGCCAGCAGTTTCTGGGAGAACACTGAAGCTTTCTTT	CASSFWENTEAFF
TRBV4-2	TRBJ1-2	12	-	-	TGTGCCAGCAGCCATGGCAACTATGGCTACACCTTC	CASSHGNYGYTF
TRBV5-1	TRBJ1-6	14	-	TRBD1	TGCGCCAGCAGCTTGGGGACAGGGGCTTCACCCCTCCACTTT	CASSLGTGASPLHF
TRBV30	TRBJ2-7	14	-	TRBD2	TGTGCCTGGAGTCGGGCGGGGGGGACCTACGAGCAGTACTTC	CAWSRAGGTYEQYF
TRBV7-2	TRBJ2-7	17	-	TRBD2	TGTGCCAGCAGCTTAGCTAGCGGGGGCCTCGAGGGGCACGAGCAGTACTTC	CASSLASGGLEGHEQYF
TRBV6-5	TRBJ1-2	14	few	-	TGTGCCAGCAGTCGCCAACAGGGTATAAATGGCTACACCTTC	CASSRQQGINGYTF
TRBV2	TRBJ2-2	17	-	TRBD1	TGTGCCAGCAGTTGGACAGGGCGGTGGGTGGACACCGGGGAGCTGTTTTTT	CASSWTGRWVDTGELFF
TRBV6-6	TRBJ1-4	14	-	TRBD1	TGTGCCAGCAGTCCGGACAGGGGCAGTGAAAAACTGTTTTTT	CASSPDRGSEKLFF
TRBV11-3	TRBJ1-4	15	-	TRBD1	TGTGCCAGCAGCATAAGAGGGACAGGGGCGGAAAAACTGTTTTTT	CASSIRGTGAEKLFF
TRBV5-1	TRBJ2-7	17	once	TRBD2	TGCGCCAGCAGCTTACTAGAAGCAGACGGGGGGTTCTACGAGCAGTACTTC	CASSLLEADGGFYEQYF
TRBV7-3	TRBJ2-2	15	-	-	TGTGCCAGCAGCCCCCAGTCGTACAAGACCGGGGAGCTGTTTTTT	CASSPQSYKTGELFF
TRBV6-1	TRBJ2-1	16	-	TRBD1	TGTGCCAGCAGTGAAGCGAGACAGGGGGCGGACAATGAGCAGTTCTTC	CASSEARQGADNEQFF
TRBV14	TRBJ1-1	16	-	-	TGTGCCAGCAGCCAAACCTTGACAGTCTCAAACTCTGAAGCTTTCTTT	CASSQTLTVSNSEAFF
TRBV10-3	TRBJ2-3	15	-	TRBD1	TGTGCCATCAGTGCCGGGACAGGGGACACAGATACGCAGTATTTT	CAISAGTGDTDTQYF
TRBV19	TRBJ1-5	14	-	TRBD1	TGTGCCAGTAGTATCGACAGGGGGAGTCAGCCCCAGCATTTT	CASSIDRGSQPQHF
TRBV11-3	TRBJ2-5	15	-	-	TGTGCCAGCAGCGCCAACGGACACGTCCAAGAGACCCAGTACTTC	CASSANGHVQETQYF
TRBV6-1	TRBJ1-5	15	-	-	TGTGCCAGCAGTAAAAGGCCGGCAATAGAAGAGCCCCAGCATTTT	CASSKRPAIEEPQHF
TRBV4-3	TRBJ2-7	14	-	-	TGCGCCAGCAGCCAAGCTACGGGCTCCTACGAGCAGTACTTC	CASSQATGSYEQYF
TRBV4-3	TRBJ1-5	16	once	TRBD1	TGCGCCAGCAGCCAAGATCTGCGGACAGGGGGCTTGCCCCAGCATTTT	CASSQDLRTGGLPQHF
TRBV28	TRBJ1-2	14	-	TRBD1	TGTGCCAGCAACCCCGGGACAGCCGTCTATGGCTACACCTTC	CASNPGTAVYGYTF
TRBV4-1	TRBJ1-5	16	-	TRBD1	TGCGCCAGCAGCCAAGCCGGGACAGGGGCCAATCAGCCCCAGCATTTT	CASSQAGTGANQPQHF
TRBV7-8	TRBJ1-6	20	-	-	TGTGCCAGCAGCTTAGAGTCCAGAGGTTTTTCAGTGTCCCTTAATTCACCCCTCCACTTT	CASSLESRGFSVSLNSPLHF